The sequence of this TCR beta chain was determined in a study of brain T cells in children with intractable seizures. TCRdb's table, derived via immunoSEQ multiplex PCR, lists solely in-frame clones and lacks some. Among just under 65,000 clones listed, roughly 95% were seen once. About this clone: Its target is unknown.

General study points: Clones missing pre-surgery may reflect undersampling of that blood sample.

V lost 1 base to trimming and J lost 9 bases, with 14 bases between them. The germline V gene encodes CDR1 SGHNT and CDR2 YYREEE (reference sequence). The CDR3 is made up of 14 amino acids. Only cases whose brain tissue showed the highest T cell transcript signatures were sequenced. V is TRBV5-4 and J is TRBJ2-1; D gene unclear. The TCR comes from a boy under two years old with focal cortical dysplasia and intractable seizures. The input for sequencing was peripheral blood, taken at surgery. CDR3 loop: CASSLHGIGGEQFF. The CDR3 region has the DNA TGTGCCAGCAGCTTGCATGGGATAGGCGGTGAGCAGTTCTTC.